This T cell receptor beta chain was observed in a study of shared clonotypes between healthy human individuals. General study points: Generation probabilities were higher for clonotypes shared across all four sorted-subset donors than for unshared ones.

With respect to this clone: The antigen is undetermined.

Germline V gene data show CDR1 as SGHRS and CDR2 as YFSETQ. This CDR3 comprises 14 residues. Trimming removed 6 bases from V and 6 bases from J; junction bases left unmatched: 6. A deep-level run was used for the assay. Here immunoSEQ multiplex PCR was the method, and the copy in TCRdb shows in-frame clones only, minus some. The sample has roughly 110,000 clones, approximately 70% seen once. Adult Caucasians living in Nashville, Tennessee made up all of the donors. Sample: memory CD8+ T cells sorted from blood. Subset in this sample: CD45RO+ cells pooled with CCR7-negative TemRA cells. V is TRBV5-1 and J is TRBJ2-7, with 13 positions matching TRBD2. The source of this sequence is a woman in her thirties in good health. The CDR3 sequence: CASTPGTSGIEQYF. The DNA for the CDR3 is TGCGCCAGCACCCCGGGGACTAGCGGGATCGAGCAGTACTTC. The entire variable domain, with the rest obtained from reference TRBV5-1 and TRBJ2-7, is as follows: KAGVTQTPRYLIKTRGQQVTLSCSPISGHRSVSWYQQTPGQGLQFLFEYFSETQRNKGNFPGRFSGRQFSNSRSEMNVSTLELGDSALYLCASTPGTSGIEQYFGPGTRLTVT.